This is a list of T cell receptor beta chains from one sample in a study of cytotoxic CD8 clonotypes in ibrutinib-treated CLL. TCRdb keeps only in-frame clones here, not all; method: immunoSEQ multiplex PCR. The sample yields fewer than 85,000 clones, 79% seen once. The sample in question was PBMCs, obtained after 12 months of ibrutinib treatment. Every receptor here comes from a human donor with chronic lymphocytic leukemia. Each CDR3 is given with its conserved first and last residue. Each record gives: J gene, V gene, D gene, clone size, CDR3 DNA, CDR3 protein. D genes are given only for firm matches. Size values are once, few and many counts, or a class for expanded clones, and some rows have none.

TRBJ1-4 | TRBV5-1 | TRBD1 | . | TGCGCCAGCAGCGTCAGACAGGGCCTGAATGAAAAACTGTTTTTT | CASSVRQGLNEKLFF
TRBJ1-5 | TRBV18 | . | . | TGTGCCAGCTCACGGTCAGGGTGGGACAATCAGCCCCAGCATTTT | CASSRSGWDNQPQHF
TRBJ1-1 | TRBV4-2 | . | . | TGTGCCAGCAGCCAGGGACAGAACACTGAAGCTTTCTTT | CASSQGQNTEAFF
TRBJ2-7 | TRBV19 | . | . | TGTGCCAGTACCAGGGGCCCCTCCTACGAGCAGTACTTC | CASTRGPSYEQYF
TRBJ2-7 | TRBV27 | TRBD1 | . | TGTGCCAGCTCATACGAACCGGGACAGGGCTACGAGCAGTACTTC | CASSYEPGQGYEQYF
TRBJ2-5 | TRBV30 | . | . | TGTGCCTGGAGGGGGACCGTGGGGGAGACCCAGTACTTC | CAWRGTVGETQYF
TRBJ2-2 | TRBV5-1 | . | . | TGCGCCAGCAGCTCCGAAGTCGGGGAGCTGTTTTTT | CASSSEVGELFF
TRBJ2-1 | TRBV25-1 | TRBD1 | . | TGTGCCAGCGGCCCGGGATGGACAGGGCAAATATACAATGAGCAGTTCTTC | CASGPGWTGQIYNEQFF
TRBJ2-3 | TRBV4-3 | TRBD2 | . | TGCGCCAGCAGCCAAGATGTCGCTAGCGGCAGCACAGATACGCAGTATTTT | CASSQDVASGSTDTQYF
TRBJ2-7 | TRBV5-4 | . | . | TGTGCCAGCAGCTTGGCCTGGGGGACCCACGAGCAGTACTTC | CASSLAWGTHEQYF
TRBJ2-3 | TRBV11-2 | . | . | TGTGCCAGCAGCTCTTGGGGGCCGAGCACAGATACGCAGTATTTT | CASSSWGPSTDTQYF
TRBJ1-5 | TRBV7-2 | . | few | TGTGCCAGCAGCCCGGACAGTCATCAGCCCCAGCATTTT | CASSPDSHQPQHF
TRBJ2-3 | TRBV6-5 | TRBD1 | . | TGTGCCAGCAGCCCCAGGGGGCTCGGGACAGATACGCAGTATTTT | CASSPRGLGTDTQYF
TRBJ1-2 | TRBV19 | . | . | TGTGCCAGTAGTCCATATCCGGAGCAGGGGTACTACACCTTC | CASSPYPEQGYYTF
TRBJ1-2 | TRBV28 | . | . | TGTGCCAGCAGCCCGACGAGTAACTATGGCTACACCTTC | CASSPTSNYGYTF
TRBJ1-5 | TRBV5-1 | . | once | TGCGCCAGCAGCTGGGGTGGCAATCAGCCCCAGCATTTT | CASSWGGNQPQHF
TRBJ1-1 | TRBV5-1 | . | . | TGCGCCAGCAGCTTTCAGGCTTCAAGGGACACTGAAGCTTTCTTT | CASSFQASRDTEAFF
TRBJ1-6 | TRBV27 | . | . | TGTGCCAGCAGTCCCAGCTCCTATAATTCACCCCTCCACTTT | CASSPSSYNSPLHF
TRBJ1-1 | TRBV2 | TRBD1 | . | TGTGCCAGCTGGGCACCGGGACAGGGGCCTGAAGCTTTCTTT | CASWAPGQGPEAFF
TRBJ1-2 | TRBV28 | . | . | TGTGCCAGCAGCCCCGGACAGTCAGATTATGGCTACACCTTC | CASSPGQSDYGYTF
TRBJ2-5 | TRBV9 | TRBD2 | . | TGTGCCAGCAGCGCCGTAGCGGGAGTGGCAGAGACCCAGTACTTC | CASSAVAGVAETQYF
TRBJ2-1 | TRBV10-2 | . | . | TGCGCCAGCATGCCCCCGGGGTTGGGTGAGCAGTTCTTC | CASMPPGLGEQFF
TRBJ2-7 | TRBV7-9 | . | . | TGTGCCAGCAGCTTTCGGATCGCAGCCTACGAGCAGTACTTC | CASSFRIAAYEQYF
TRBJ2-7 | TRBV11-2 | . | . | TGTGCCAGCAGCCCAGAGAACTACGAGCAGTACTTC | CASSPENYEQYF
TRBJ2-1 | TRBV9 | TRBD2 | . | TGTGCCAGCAGCCTAGGGGGGGCTAGCGGGAGGGGCAATGAGCAGTTCTTC | CASSLGGASGRGNEQFF
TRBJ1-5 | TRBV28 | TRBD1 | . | TGTGCCAGCACCCAAACGTCGGGCGGGACAGGGCGAAATCAGCCCCAGCATTTT | CASTQTSGGTGRNQPQHF
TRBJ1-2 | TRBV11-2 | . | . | TGTGCCAGCAGCTTAGATAGGGCGGGCTACACCTTC | CASSLDRAGYTF
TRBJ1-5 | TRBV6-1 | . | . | TGTGCCAGCAGCCCCCTCCGGGGGCTTCGCCAGCCCCAGCATTTT | CASSPLRGLRQPQHF
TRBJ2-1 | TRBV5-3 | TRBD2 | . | TGTGCCAGAAGCAATAGCGGGGGGGTCTACAATGAGCAGTTCTTC | CARSNSGGVYNEQFF
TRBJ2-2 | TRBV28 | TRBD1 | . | TGTGCCAGCAGTTTACCCAGGGGGAACTACAATCCCGGGGAGCTGTTTTTT | CASSLPRGNYNPGELFF
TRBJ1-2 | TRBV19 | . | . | TGTGCCGCCGCCGGGACGACGGTCTTTGGCTACACCTTC | CAAAGTTVFGYTF
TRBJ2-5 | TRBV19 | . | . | TGTGCCAGTTCCGCAGGTGGGGAGACCCAGTACTTC | CASSAGGETQYF
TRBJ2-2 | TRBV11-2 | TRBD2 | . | TGTGCCAGCAGCCCAAGACTAGCGGGAGGGAGGAACACCGGGGAGCTGTTTTTT | CASSPRLAGGRNTGELFF
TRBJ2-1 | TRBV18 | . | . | TGTGCCAGCACCCAACTACGGCAGAACAATGAGCAGTTCTTC | CASTQLRQNNEQFF
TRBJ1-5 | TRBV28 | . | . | TGTGCCAGCAGTTTACCTGGACATAGCAATCAGCCCCAGCATTTT | CASSLPGHSNQPQHF
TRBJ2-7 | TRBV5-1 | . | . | TGCGCCAGCGGGGCAGTCCCCCACGAGCAGTACTTC | CASGAVPHEQYF
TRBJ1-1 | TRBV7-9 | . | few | TGTGCCAGCAGCCCGCGGGACTCCCCTAAAGCTTTCTTT | CASSPRDSPKAFF
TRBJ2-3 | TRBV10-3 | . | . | TGTGCCATCAGGCCCTCCTTGGGGCCAGGGGAGTATTTT | CAIRPSLGPGEYF
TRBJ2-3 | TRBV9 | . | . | TGTGCCAGCAGCGTGGGAGATACGCAGTATTTT | CASSVGDTQYF
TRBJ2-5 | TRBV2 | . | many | TGTGCCAGCAGTGAAGTGGCGGTGGGAACCAGGGAGACCCAGTACTTC | CASSEVAVGTRETQYF
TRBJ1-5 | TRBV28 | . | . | TGTGCCAGCAGTTTCCCTAATCAGCCCCAGCATTTT | CASSFPNQPQHF
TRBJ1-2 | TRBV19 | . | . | TGTGCCAGTAGTATAGCGGGACACTCCCATGGCTACACCTTC | CASSIAGHSHGYTF
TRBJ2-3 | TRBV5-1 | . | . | TGCGCCAGCAGCTTGCCATCGGATACGCAGTATTTT | CASSLPSDTQYF